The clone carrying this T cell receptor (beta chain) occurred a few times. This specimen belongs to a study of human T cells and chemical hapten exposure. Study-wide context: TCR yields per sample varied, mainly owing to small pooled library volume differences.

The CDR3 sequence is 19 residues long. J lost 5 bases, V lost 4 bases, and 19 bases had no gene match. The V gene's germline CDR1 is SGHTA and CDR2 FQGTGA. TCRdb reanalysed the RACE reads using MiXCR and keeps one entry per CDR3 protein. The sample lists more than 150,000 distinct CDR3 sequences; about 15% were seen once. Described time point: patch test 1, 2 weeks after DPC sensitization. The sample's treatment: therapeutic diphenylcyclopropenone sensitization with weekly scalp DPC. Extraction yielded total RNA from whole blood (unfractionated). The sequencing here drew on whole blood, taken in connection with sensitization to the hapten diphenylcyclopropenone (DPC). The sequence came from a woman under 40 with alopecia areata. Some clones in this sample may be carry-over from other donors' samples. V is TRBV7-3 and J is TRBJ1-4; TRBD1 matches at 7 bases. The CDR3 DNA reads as TGTGCCAGCAGCTCCCACCATCCTTCGGTTGGGGGACAGAATGAAAAACTGTTTTTT. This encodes CASSSHHPSVGGQNEKLFF.